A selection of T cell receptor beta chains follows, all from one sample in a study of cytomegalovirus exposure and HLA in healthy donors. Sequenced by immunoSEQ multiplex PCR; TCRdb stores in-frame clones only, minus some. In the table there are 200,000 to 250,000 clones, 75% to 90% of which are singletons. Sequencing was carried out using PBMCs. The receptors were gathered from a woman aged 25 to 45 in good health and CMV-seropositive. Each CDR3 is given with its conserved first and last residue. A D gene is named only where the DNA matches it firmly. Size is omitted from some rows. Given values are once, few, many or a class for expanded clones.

DNA: TGTGCCAGCAGTCCGCGGGGCGGAGCCTACGAGCAGTACTTC; CDR3: CASSPRGGAYEQYF; size: NA; V: TRBV27; D: NA; J: TRBJ2-7
DNA: TGCAGCCCTAGGGGACTAGCGGGCTCAGATACGCAGTATTTT; CDR3: CSPRGLAGSDTQYF; size: NA; V: TRBV29-1; D: TRBD2; J: TRBJ2-3
DNA: TGCGCCAGCAGCTTGGAATCTGCATTCGAAGAGTATGGCTACACCTTC; CDR3: CASSLESAFEEYGYTF; size: NA; V: TRBV5-1; D: NA; J: TRBJ1-2
DNA: TGTGCCAGCAGTTTCAGGACAGGGGGCTCGAACACTGAAGCTTTCTTT; CDR3: CASSFRTGGSNTEAFF; size: NA; V: TRBV28; D: TRBD1; J: TRBJ1-1
DNA: TGTGCCAGTAGCGACAGGACAGCTAACTATGGCTACACCTTC; CDR3: CASSDRTANYGYTF; size: NA; V: TRBV19; D: NA; J: TRBJ1-2
DNA: TGCGCCACCTCGACAGGGTCCGGCTACGAGCAGTACTTC; CDR3: CATSTGSGYEQYF; size: once; V: TRBV5-1; D: TRBD1; J: TRBJ2-7
DNA: TGTGCCAGCAGTTTAGAGTGGACTAGCGGGCACAATGAGCAGTTCTTC; CDR3: CASSLEWTSGHNEQFF; size: NA; V: TRBV27; D: TRBD2; J: TRBJ2-1
DNA: TGTGCCAGCAGCCAGGGACTAGCGGACTACAATGAGCAGTTCTTC; CDR3: CASSQGLADYNEQFF; size: NA; V: TRBV14; D: TRBD2; J: TRBJ2-1
DNA: TGCGCCAGCAGTGCAACTAGCGGGAGTTATAATGAGCAGTTCTTC; CDR3: CASSATSGSYNEQFF; size: NA; V: TRBV10-1; D: TRBD2; J: TRBJ2-1
DNA: TGTGCCAGCACCAGGGGGAACACTGAAGCTTTCTTT; CDR3: CASTRGNTEAFF; size: NA; V: TRBV7-9; D: NA; J: TRBJ1-1
DNA: TGTGCCAGCAGCTTAGCGGCTAGCGGGGGGAGCTCCTACGAGCAGTACTTC; CDR3: CASSLAASGGSSYEQYF; size: NA; V: TRBV7-2; D: TRBD2; J: TRBJ2-7
DNA: TGTGCCAGCAGCCTAGGGGGGTATAGCAATCAGCCCCAGCATTTT; CDR3: CASSLGGYSNQPQHF; size: once; V: TRBV6-1; D: NA; J: TRBJ1-5
DNA: TGTGCCTGGGCCAAAGCTATCGGCACAGATACGCAGTATTTT; CDR3: CAWAKAIGTDTQYF; size: NA; V: TRBV30; D: NA; J: TRBJ2-3
DNA: TGTGCCAGCAGCGTAGCGAGTCTCAATGAGCAGTTCTTC; CDR3: CASSVASLNEQFF; size: NA; V: TRBV9; D: NA; J: TRBJ2-1
DNA: TGTGCCAGCAGCACCGGGTCCCGCGGCAATGAGCAGTTCTTC; CDR3: CASSTGSRGNEQFF; size: NA; V: TRBV13; D: NA; J: TRBJ2-1
DNA: TGCGCCAGCAGTGAGTATCGGGAACGGGCAGATACGCAGTATTTT; CDR3: CASSEYRERADTQYF; size: NA; V: TRBV10-2; D: NA; J: TRBJ2-3
DNA: TGTGCCAGCAGCGCAGGATCACTACTAGCGGGAGGGAATGAGCAGTTCTTC; CDR3: CASSAGSLLAGGNEQFF; size: NA; V: TRBV9; D: TRBD2; J: TRBJ2-1
DNA: TGTGCCAGCAGCCATAATGCTTACAGGGAAGGCACTGAAGCTTTCTTT; CDR3: CASSHNAYREGTEAFF; size: NA; V: TRBV5-6; D: NA; J: TRBJ1-1
DNA: TGTGCCAGCAGTCGAGGAGGGGCTAGCGGGGACTACAATGAGCAGTTCTTC; CDR3: CASSRGGASGDYNEQFF; size: NA; V: TRBV27; D: TRBD2; J: TRBJ2-1
DNA: TGTGCCAGCAGCGCGGAATTTAGGGGGGAGCAGTACTTC; CDR3: CASSAEFRGEQYF; size: NA; V: TRBV9; D: NA; J: TRBJ2-7
DNA: TGTGCCATCAGCGACAGGGCAGCTGGAAACACCATATATTTT; CDR3: CAISDRAAGNTIYF; size: few; V: TRBV10-3; D: TRBD1; J: TRBJ1-3
DNA: TGTGCCAGCAGCTTTGGGACACAAGTCACCGGGGAGCTGTTTTTT; CDR3: CASSFGTQVTGELFF; size: NA; V: TRBV28; D: NA; J: TRBJ2-2
DNA: TGTGCCAGCAGCCCGAGAGAGTACAATGAGCAGTTCTTC; CDR3: CASSPREYNEQFF; size: NA; V: TRBV7-3; D: NA; J: TRBJ2-1
DNA: TGTGCCTGGATAGGGATGGGGAACAATGAGCAGTTCTTC; CDR3: CAWIGMGNNEQFF; size: NA; V: TRBV30; D: NA; J: TRBJ2-1
DNA: TGTGCCAGCAGTCAGTGGGTGGGTGAGGGGCCCCAGCATTTT; CDR3: CASSQWVGEGPQHF; size: NA; V: TRBV27; D: NA; J: TRBJ1-5
DNA: TGTGCCAGCAGCCCCCTCGAGGGCGGTTCCTACGAGCAGTACTTC; CDR3: CASSPLEGGSYEQYF; size: few; V: TRBV7-8; D: NA; J: TRBJ2-7
DNA: TGTGCCAGCAGCCAATCCGTGGGAGGGGCAGATACGCAGTATTTT; CDR3: CASSQSVGGADTQYF; size: NA; V: TRBV14; D: TRBD2; J: TRBJ2-3
DNA: TGTGCCAGTAGTCTTGGGGCCAGGGATGAGCAGTTCTTC; CDR3: CASSLGARDEQFF; size: once; V: TRBV19; D: NA; J: TRBJ2-1
DNA: TGTGCCAGCAGATCTGGACTGTTTAGCAATCAGCCCCAGCATTTT; CDR3: CASRSGLFSNQPQHF; size: NA; V: TRBV6-5; D: NA; J: TRBJ1-5
DNA: TGTGCCAGCAGCCCTGGCGGGACCTCCTACGAGCAGTACTTC; CDR3: CASSPGGTSYEQYF; size: once; V: TRBV9; D: NA; J: TRBJ2-7
DNA: TGTGCCAGCAGCTTCCTCCCCCCGGGACAGCGCCTGTATTTT; CDR3: CASSFLPPGQRLYF; size: once; V: TRBV7-9; D: TRBD1; J: TRBJ2-3